These T cell receptor beta chains were read from a single sample in a study of radiation and T cells in renal cell carcinoma. This table comes from immunoSEQ multiplex PCR, and its TCRdb copy is limited to in-frame clones, with some not included. Of about 130,000 clones listed, more than 70% are singletons. This specimen was blood, taken from a patient whose treatment included radiotherapy and nephrectomy. The receptors were sampled from a woman in her seventies with renal cell carcinoma. Each CDR3 is given without its conserved first and last residue. Fields, in order: J gene, V gene, CDR3 protein.

J: NA
V: TRBV25-1
CDR3: ASSEPGGGNYEQY

J: TRBJ1-2
V: TRBV6-4
CDR3: ASSDGQGGYGYT

J: TRBJ2-7
V: TRBV11-2
CDR3: ASSLTGSSSYEQY

J: TRBJ2-1
V: TRBV6-5
CDR3: ASSYTPRAYNEQF

J: TRBJ1-2
V: TRBV25-1
CDR3: ASSPPGQGRDGYT

J: TRBJ2-1
V: TRBV6-1
CDR3: ASRIDRYNEQF

J: TRBJ1-2
V: TRBV11-2
CDR3: ASSPHRMGQRNYGYT

J: TRBJ2-3
V: TRBV9
CDR3: ASSPRSSGGTDTQY

J: TRBJ2-5
V: TRBV2
CDR3: ASTVLETQY

J: TRBJ2-7
V: TRBV4-3
CDR3: ASSPQGQSSYEQY

J: TRBJ2-2
V: TRBV6-5
CDR3: ASSQVPTGELF

J: TRBJ1-1
V: TRBV7-2
CDR3: ASSLGGAGNTEAF